Presented here are 13 T cell receptor beta chains from one specimen sequenced in a study of shared clonotypes between healthy human individuals. Clones were sequenced by immunoSEQ multiplex PCR, and TCRdb holds only the in-frame ones, with some missing. The table lists about half a million clones, over 75% of them singletons. The sample comprised PBMCs. The receptors were sampled from a woman aged 40-49 years in good health. Some clones in this sample may be carry-over from other donors' samples.

This chain uses TRBV10-1 with TRBJ2-7, with 9 bases lining up with TRBD1. The ends lost 8 bases at V and 3 bases at J; junction bases unmatched: 11. The CDR3 sequence is 15 residues long. Germline values: CDR1 WNHNN, CDR2 SYGVQD (reference sequence). The CDR3 reads CASPGTGKGNYEQYF. The CDR3 DNA follows: TGCGCCAGCCCTGGGACAGGGAAGGGGAACTACGAGCAGTACTTC.

The V gene is TRBV7-6, the J gene TRBJ2-7; 10 positions match TRBD1. CDR1 is SGHVS and CDR2 is FNYEAQ in the germline V gene. The CDR3 has 15 residues. The J segment lost 6 bases and the V segment lost 2 bases, leaving 7 bases of the junction unmatched. This CDR3 is CASSLFTTGGSEQYF. The CDR3 nucleotides read TGTGCCAGCAGCTTATTCACGACAGGGGGCTCCGAGCAGTACTTC.

Note on this clone: A far larger clone is only one base removed, so a read error is likely. The chain couples TRBV5-1 to TRBJ1-4, with 8 bases fitting TRBD1. V was pared by 4 bases and J by 11 bases, with 13 bases of the junction left unmatched. CDR3 length equals 15 residues. CDR1 is SGHRS, CDR2 YFSETQ, per germline. CDR3 residues: CASSHYGQGQLKLFF. CDR3 nucleotides: TGCGCCAGCAGCCACTATGGACAGGGCCAATTGAAACTGTTTTTT.

This clone was found a few times. The rearrangement joins TRBV2 to TRBJ1-1; 8 positions agree with TRBD1. This CDR3 comprises 14 residues. The germline V gene encodes CDR1 SNHLY and CDR2 FYNNEI. V trimming: 3 bases; J trimming: 1 base; junction bases outside the gene matches: 1. In DNA, the CDR3 is TGTGCCAGCAGTGAGGGACAGGAGAACACTGAAGCTTTCTTT. Its protein is CASSEGQENTEAFF.

CDR3 sequence (DNA): TGTGCCTGGACCGTAACAGGGAGGCGCTATGGCTACACCTTC. Its protein product is CAWTVTGRRYGYTF. V gene TRBV30 combines with J gene TRBJ1-2; TRBD1 is a possible D gene (6 bases). CDR1 GTSNPN and CDR2 SVGIG come from the germline V gene (reference sequence). The CDR3 length is 14 residues. The germline V and J ends were trimmed by 4 bases and 4 bases, with 16 bases remaining between them.

This chain uses TRBV10-3 with TRBJ2-1; 10 bases agree with TRBD1. The CDR3 runs 17 residues. J lost 3 bases, V lost 0 bases, and 5 bases had no gene match. Germline V lookup: CDR1 ENHRY, CDR2 SYGVKD. CDR3 sequence (DNA): TGTGCCATCAGTGAGTCAGTCGGGACAGGGGTCTACAATGAGCAGTTCTTC. It is translated as CAISESVGTGVYNEQFF.

On this clone itself: A far larger clone is one nucleotide away, so this likely arose from a read error. As DNA, the CDR3 is TGCTCCAGCAGTATATGGGTCGGCACTGAAGCTTTCTTT. Amino acids: CSSSIWVGTEAFF. The chain couples TRBV5-1 to TRBJ1-1; D call uncertain. CDR1 is SGHRS, CDR2 YFSETQ, per germline. This CDR3 region has 13 residues. Looking up the rest from reference TRBV5-1 and TRBJ1-1 gives the full variable domain: KAGVTQTPRYLIKTRGQQVTLSCSPISGHRSVSWYQQTPGQGLQFLFEYFSETQRNKGNFPGRFSGRQFSNSRSEMNVSTLELGDSALYLCSSSIWVGTEAFFGQGTRLTVV.

Details on this clone: This likely stems from a read error, as it lies one base from a far larger clone. The chain employs TRBV4-1 and TRBJ2-7; the match to TRBD2 covers 10 bases. The CDR3 length is 15 residues. Germline CDR1 is MGHRA and CDR2 is YSYEKL. The CDR3: CASSQEAGGDYERYF. For the CDR3, the DNA is TGCGCCAGCAGCCAGGAAGCGGGAGGGGACTACGAGCGGTACTTC.

The chain combines TRBV9 with TRBJ2-3; 9 bases align to TRBD1. V lost 4 bases and J lost 2; bases outside the gene matches: 5. This CDR3 contains 15 residues. The germline gives CDR1 SGDLS, CDR2 YYNGEE. CDR3 nucleotides: TGTGCCAGCAGCCCCGGGACAGGGACCACAGATACGCAGTATTTT. Its protein product is CASSPGTGTTDTQYF. Full variable domain (missing parts from reference TRBV9 and TRBJ2-3): DSGVTQTPKHLITATGQRVTLRCSPRSGDLSVYWYQQSLDQGLQFLIQYYNGEERAKGNILERFSAQQFPDLHSELNLSSLELGDSALYFCASSPGTGTTDTQYFGPGTRLTVL.

The gene calls are TRBV10-3 and TRBJ1-1, with D perhaps matching TRBD1 (5 bases). Germline V gene sequence: CDR1 ENHRY, CDR2 SYGVKD. V lost 6 bases to trimming and J lost 4 bases, with 9 bases between them. The CDR3 contains 12 residues. CDR3 nucleotide sequence: TGTGCCATCAGACGGGGCAGCACTGAAGCTTTCTTT. Its protein product is CAIRRGSTEAFF.

This clone showed up just once. A single base separates this from a much larger clone, so it may be a read error. This sequence joins TRBV7-9 and TRBJ1-3, with D uncertain. CDR3 length: 14 amino acids. The germline V gene encodes CDR1 SEHNR and CDR2 FQNEAQ (reference sequence). CDR3 bases: TGTGCCAGCAGCTTAGGTTACCCTGGAGACACCATATATTTT. Protein product: CASSLGYPGDTIYF.

With respect to this clone: The limits of the CDR3 on the DNA are not certain, so only TCRdb's listed CDR3 is given. This sample includes further DNA sequences coding for the same CDR3. This chain uses TRBV7-9 with TRBJ1-1. Germline lookup yields CDR1 SEHNR and CDR2 FQNEAQ (reference sequence). The length of the CDR3 is 14 amino acids, counting both ends. The CDR3 loop reads CASSFVGAGTEAFF.

This rearrangement joins TRBV18 to TRBJ2-5; D is undetermined. The germline gives CDR1 KGHSH, CDR2 LQKENI. This CDR3 comprises 14 residues. Between the trimmed V and J ends, which lost 2 bases and 3 bases, there was a span of 10 bases. In DNA form, the CDR3 reads TGTGCCAGCTCACCATTGGGATCGGAAGAGACCCAGTACTTC. Translation: CASSPLGSEETQYF.